These 15 T cell receptor beta chains were sequenced from one sample in a study of cytomegalovirus exposure and HLA in healthy donors. The PCR contained 60 Vbeta and 13 Jbeta primers. Generated by immunoSEQ multiplex PCR, the TCRdb table keeps only in-frame clones and is missing some. Among 210,000 or so clones, just over 75% were seen once, and the ten largest hold roughly 2.5%. Source material: PBMCs. The receptors shown here come from a woman aged 60-75 years in good health and CMV-seropositive.

This clone came up once. V is TRBV9 and J is TRBJ2-1, with TRBD2 matching 13 bases. V trimming: 1 base; J trimming: 9 bases; junction bases outside the gene matches: 4. The CDR3 is 15 amino acids. CDR1 is SGDLS, CDR2 YYNGEE, per germline. The CDR3 DNA follows: TGTGCCAGCAGCGTAACCGGGACTAGCGGGACTGAGCAGTTCTTC. Translating it yields CASSVTGTSGTEQFF.

This clone was recorded only once. The chain is built from TRBV29-1 and TRBJ1-2, with unresolved D. V lost 6 bases to trimming and J lost 8 bases, with 13 bases between them. This CDR3 comprises 11 residues. Germline-derived CDR1 and CDR2 are SQVTM and ANQGSEA. CDR3 bases: TGCAGCGTCGCGGACTTGGAGGGCTACACCTTC. This translates into CSVADLEGYTF.

This rearrangement joins TRBV7-9 to TRBJ2-2; possibly TRBD1 for D (6 bases). Germline V lookup: CDR1 SEHNR, CDR2 FQNEAQ (reference sequence). Deletions cut 5 bases from V and 6 bases from J, with 10 bases between. This CDR3 region has 13 residues. CDR3 bases: TGTGCCAGCAGCCCACAGGGCCCCGGGGAGCTGTTTTTT. Translating it yields CASSPQGPGELFF.

This sequence joins TRBV5-4 and TRBJ2-5; 7 positions agree with TRBD2. V lost 0 bases to trimming and J lost 5 bases; unmatched junction nucleotides: 10. The germline V gene has CDR1 SGHNT and CDR2 YYREEE (reference sequence). The CDR3 extends over 16 amino acids. CDR3 DNA: TGTGCCAGCAGCTTGGATGGGGGTCCCGGGAGGGAGACCCAGTACTTC. Protein product: CASSLDGGPGRETQYF.

This clone was observed a single time. The chain recombines TRBV2 with TRBJ2-2, with 10 bases lining up with TRBD1. Germline-derived CDR1 and CDR2 are SNHLY and FYNNEI. Trimming cost V 8 bases and J 4 bases; bases outside gene matches: 4. The CDR3 runs 14 residues. CDR3 sequence (DNA): TGTGCCAGCGGGGGACAGGGGACCACCGGGGAGCTGTTTTTT. Its translation: CASGGQGTTGELFF.

The V call is TRBV6-5, the J call TRBJ2-7; TRBD1 aligns across 9 bases. Losses at the gene ends were 5 bases for V and 2 bases for J; bases not matched to a gene: 4. CDR3 length: 14 residues. The germline V gene has CDR1 MNHEY and CDR2 SVGAGI. The DNA of the CDR3 is TGTGCCAGCAGTACAGGGGGCTCAGCCTACGAGCAGTACTTC. Translation gives CASSTGGSAYEQYF.

J is TRBJ1-1 and V is TRBV23-1; TRBD1 might be the D (6 bases). TRBV23-1 is an open reading frame whose function is uncertain. The germline V and J ends were trimmed by 2 bases and 7 bases, with 23 bases remaining between them. The CDR3 has 17 residues. The CDR3 protein is CASSQNLDRPTPGEAFF. The CDR3 nucleotides read TGCGCCAGCAGTCAAAATCTGGACAGACCAACTCCGGGTGAAGCTTTCTTT.

The J gene is TRBJ2-1, the V gene TRBV7-8; 14 bases fit TRBD2. The germline CDR1 and CDR2 sequences are SGHVS and FQNEAQ. The junction had 8 bases not matched to a gene; V was cut back by 5 bases and J by 8 bases. The CDR3 consists of 16 residues. The CDR3 nucleotides are TGTGCCAGCAGCGAACAAGGGACTAGCGGGAGATATGAGCAGTTCTTC. Amino acid sequence: CASSEQGTSGRYEQFF. Drawing the rest from reference TRBV7-8 and TRBJ2-1, the complete variable domain is GAGVSQSPRYKVAKRGQDVALRCDPISGHVSLFWYQQALGQGPEFLTYFQNEAQLDKSGLPSDRFFAERPEGSVSTLKIQRTQQEDSAVYLCASSEQGTSGRYEQFFGPGTRLTVL.

This clone was seen more than once but under ten times. V gene TRBV6-5 combines with J gene TRBJ1-1, with 7 positions matching TRBD1. CDR1 MNHEY and CDR2 SVGAGI come from the germline V gene. The V segment lost 7 bases and the J segment 0 bases; nucleotides outside the gene matches: 8. The length of the CDR3 is 15 residues. The CDR3 loop is CASKGASGMNTEAFF. The CDR3 bases are TGTGCCAGCAAGGGGGCTAGTGGTATGAACACTGAAGCTTTCTTT.

The chain carries TRBV4-3 and TRBJ2-3; 11 nucleotides agree with TRBD2. Per the germline V gene, CDR1 is LGHNA and CDR2 is YSLEER. The CDR3 covers 16 residues. After removal of 0 bases from V and 6 bases from J, the junction contained 5 bases not matched to a gene. The CDR3 spells CASSQDSSGGRDTQYF. Written as DNA, the CDR3 is TGCGCCAGCAGCCAAGATTCTAGCGGGGGGCGGGATACGCAGTATTTT.

The CDR3 DNA follows: TGCGCCAGCAGCTGGAGGACTAGCGGGGGTGAGTCCTACGAGCAGTACTTC. Translated: CASSWRTSGGESYEQYF. This chain connects TRBV4-1 to TRBJ2-7, with TRBD2 matching 13 bases. CDR1 MGHRA and CDR2 YSYEKL come from the germline V gene. The CDR3 extends over 17 amino acids. The V gene end was trimmed by 5 bases and the J gene end by 1 base; junction bases not matched to a gene: 8.

The chain is built from TRBV6-4 and TRBJ1-6; D perhaps matches TRBD1 (6 bases). V lost 3 bases and J 7 bases, leaving 7 bases between the germline ends. The CDR3 totals 13 residues. Looked up from germline, CDR1 is MRHNA and CDR2 is SNTAGT. As DNA, the CDR3 is TGTGCCAGCAGTGAGGACAGAAATTCACCCCTCCACTTT. This sequence encodes CASSEDRNSPLHF.

The chain couples TRBV5-1 to TRBJ2-1; 8 bases align to TRBD2. The CDR3 consists of 15 residues. V dropped 0 bases and J dropped 9; count of bases not matched to a gene: 8. Germline lookup yields CDR1 SGHRS and CDR2 YFSETQ. The CDR3 DNA is TGCGCCAGCAGCTTGGCCAACGGGAGGGGTAGTGAGCAGTTCTTC. Protein product: CASSLANGRGSEQFF.

This rearrangement joins TRBV5-1 to TRBJ2-7; D is perhaps TRBD1 or TRBD2 (6 bases each). CDR3 size: 14 residues. Trimming cost V 4 bases and J 2 bases, with 13 bases left between them. The germline gives CDR1 SGHRS, CDR2 YFSETQ. The CDR3 loop is CASSLEGQAYEQYF. DNA for the CDR3: TGCGCCAGCAGCCTGGAGGGACAAGCCTACGAGCAGTACTTC. Based on the CDR3 plus reference TRBV5-1 and TRBJ2-7, the full variable domain is KAGVTQTPRYLIKTRGQQVTLSCSPISGHRSVSWYQQTPGQGLQFLFEYFSETQRNKGNFPGRFSGRQFSNSRSEMNVSTLELGDSALYLCASSLEGQAYEQYFGPGTRLTVT.

The V call is TRBV5-1, the J call TRBJ1-4, with D perhaps TRBD1 (5 bases). This CDR3 is built from 15 residues. The germline V and J ends were trimmed by 0 bases and 3 bases, with 9 bases remaining between them. Germline CDR1 is SGHRS and CDR2 is YFSETQ. The CDR3 nucleotides are TGCGCCAGCAGCTTGGGCAGGGTTGCTAATGAAAAACTGTTTTTT. Protein product: CASSLGRVANEKLFF.